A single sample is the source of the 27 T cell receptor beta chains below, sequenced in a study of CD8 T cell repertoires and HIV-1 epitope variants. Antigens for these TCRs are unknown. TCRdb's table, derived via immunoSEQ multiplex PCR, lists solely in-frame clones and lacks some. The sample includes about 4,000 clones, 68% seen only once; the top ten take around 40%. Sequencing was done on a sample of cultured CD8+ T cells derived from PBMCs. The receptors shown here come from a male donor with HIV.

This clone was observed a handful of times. As DNA, the CDR3 is TGTGCCAGTAGGCGAACTACCGGGGAGCTGTTTTTT. It codes for CASRRTTGELFF. The V gene is TRBV19, the J gene TRBJ2-2; D not certain. The CDR3 has 12 amino acids. Looked up from germline, CDR1 is LNHDA and CDR2 is SQIVND (reference sequence). Trimming removed 6 bases from V and 5 bases from J, with 7 bases in between.

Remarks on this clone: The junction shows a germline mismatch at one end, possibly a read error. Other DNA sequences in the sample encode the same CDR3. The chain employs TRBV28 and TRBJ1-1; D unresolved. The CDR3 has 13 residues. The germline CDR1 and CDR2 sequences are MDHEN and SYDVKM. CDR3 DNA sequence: TGTGCCAGCAGCCCCTCTGGGTACACTGAAGCCTTCTTT. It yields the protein CASSPSGYTEAFF.

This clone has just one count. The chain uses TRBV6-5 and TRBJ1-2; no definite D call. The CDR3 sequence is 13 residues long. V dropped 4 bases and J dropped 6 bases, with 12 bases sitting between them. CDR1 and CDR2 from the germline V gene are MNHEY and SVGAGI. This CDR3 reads CASSFSTVDGYTF. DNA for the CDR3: TGTGCCAGCAGTTTTTCGACGGTAGATGGCTACACCTTC.

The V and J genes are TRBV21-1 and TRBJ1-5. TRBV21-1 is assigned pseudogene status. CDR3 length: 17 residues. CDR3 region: CASSWRVLHWHHQPQHF. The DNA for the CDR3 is TGTGCCAGCAGCTGGCGGGTGCTACATTGGCATCATCAGCCCCAGCATTTT.

The chain's CDR3 is CASKMTSGYNEQFF. The DNA for the CDR3 is TGTGCCAGCAAGATGACTAGCGGGTACAATGAGCAGTTCTTC. J is TRBJ2-1 and V is TRBV2, with TRBD2 matching over 10 bases. The germline CDR1 and CDR2 sequences are SNHLY and FYNNEI. This CDR3 region has 14 residues. V lost 7 bases and J lost 4; bases outside the gene matches: 4.

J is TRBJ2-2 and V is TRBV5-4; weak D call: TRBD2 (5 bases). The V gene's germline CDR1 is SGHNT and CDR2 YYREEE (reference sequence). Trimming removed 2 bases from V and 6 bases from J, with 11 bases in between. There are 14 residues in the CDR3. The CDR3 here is CASSFRGFAGELFF. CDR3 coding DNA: TGTGCCAGCAGCTTCCGAGGGTTCGCCGGGGAGCTGTTTTTT.

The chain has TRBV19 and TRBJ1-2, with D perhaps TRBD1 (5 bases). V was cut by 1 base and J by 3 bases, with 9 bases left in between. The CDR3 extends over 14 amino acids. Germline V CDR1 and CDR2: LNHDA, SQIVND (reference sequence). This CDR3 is CASSIAGDYYGYTF. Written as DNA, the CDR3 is TGTGCCAGTAGTATAGCCGGGGACTACTATGGCTACACCTTC.

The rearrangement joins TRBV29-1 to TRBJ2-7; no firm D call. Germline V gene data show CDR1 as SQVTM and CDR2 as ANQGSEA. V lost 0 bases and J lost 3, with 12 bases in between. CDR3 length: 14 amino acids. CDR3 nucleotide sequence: TGCAGCGTTGAAGAGTGGAGCTCGAGCTACGAGCAGTACTTC. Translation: CSVEEWSSSYEQYF.

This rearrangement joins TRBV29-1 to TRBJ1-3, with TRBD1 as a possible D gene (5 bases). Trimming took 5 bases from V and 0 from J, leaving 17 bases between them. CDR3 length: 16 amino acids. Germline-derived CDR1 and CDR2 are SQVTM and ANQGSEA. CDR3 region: CSVRLSDKSSGNTIYF. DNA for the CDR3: TGCAGCGTTCGGCTTTCGGACAAGAGCTCTGGAAACACCATATATTTT.

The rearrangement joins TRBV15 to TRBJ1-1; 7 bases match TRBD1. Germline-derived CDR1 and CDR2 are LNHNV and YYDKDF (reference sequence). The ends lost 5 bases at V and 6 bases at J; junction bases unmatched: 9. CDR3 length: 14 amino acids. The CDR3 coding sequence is TGTGCCACCAGCGCACACCCGACAGGGCCTGAAGCTTTCTTT. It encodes CATSAHPTGPEAFF.

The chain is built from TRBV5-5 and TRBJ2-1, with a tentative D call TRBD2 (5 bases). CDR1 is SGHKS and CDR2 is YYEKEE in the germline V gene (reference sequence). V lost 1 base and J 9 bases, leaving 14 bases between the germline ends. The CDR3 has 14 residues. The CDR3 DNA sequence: TGTGCCAGCAGCTTGCAGGAGGCCCACGGTGAGCAGTTCTTC. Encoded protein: CASSLQEAHGEQFF.

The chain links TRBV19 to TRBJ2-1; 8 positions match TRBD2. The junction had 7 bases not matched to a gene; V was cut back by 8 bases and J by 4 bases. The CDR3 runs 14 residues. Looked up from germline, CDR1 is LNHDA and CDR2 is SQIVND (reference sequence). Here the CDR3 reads CASAAGVIYNEQFF. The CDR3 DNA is TGTGCCAGTGCAGCGGGGGTTATATACAATGAGCAGTTCTTC.

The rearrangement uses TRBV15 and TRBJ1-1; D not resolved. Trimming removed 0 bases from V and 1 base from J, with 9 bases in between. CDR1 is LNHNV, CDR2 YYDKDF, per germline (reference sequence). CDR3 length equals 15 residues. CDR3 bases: TGTGCCACCAGCAGAGATAACGAGGGGAACACTGAAGCTTTCTTT. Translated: CATSRDNEGNTEAFF.

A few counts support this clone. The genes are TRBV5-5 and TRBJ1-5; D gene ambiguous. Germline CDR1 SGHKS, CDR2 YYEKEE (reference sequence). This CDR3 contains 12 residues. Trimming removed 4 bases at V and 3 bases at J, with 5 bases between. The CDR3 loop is CASSDHNQPQHF. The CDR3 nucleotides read TGTGCCAGCAGCGATCACAATCAGCCCCAGCATTTT.

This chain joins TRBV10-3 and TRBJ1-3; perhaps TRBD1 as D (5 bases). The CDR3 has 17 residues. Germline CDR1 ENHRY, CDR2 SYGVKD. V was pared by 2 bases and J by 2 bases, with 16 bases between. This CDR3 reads CAISEPAGMTPGNTIYF. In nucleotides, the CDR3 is TGTGCCATCAGTGAGCCGGCAGGGATGACTCCTGGAAACACCATATATTTT.

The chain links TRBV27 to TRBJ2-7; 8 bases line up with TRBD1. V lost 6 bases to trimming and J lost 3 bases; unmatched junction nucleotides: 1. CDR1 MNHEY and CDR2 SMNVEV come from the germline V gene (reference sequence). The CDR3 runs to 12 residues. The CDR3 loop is CASSGTGYEQYF. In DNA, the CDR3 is TGTGCCAGCAGCGGGACAGGCTACGAGCAGTACTTC.

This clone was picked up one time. CDR3 protein: CASSLAGSAYEQYF. The CDR3 nucleotides read TGTGCCAGCAGCTTGGCCGGCAGCGCCTACGAGCAGTACTTC. The chain has TRBV5-6 and TRBJ2-7; no definite D call. The CDR3 has 14 amino acids. Trimming shortened V by 0 bases and J by 2 bases, and 9 bases separated the two germline ends. The germline V gene encodes CDR1 SGHDT and CDR2 YYEEEE.

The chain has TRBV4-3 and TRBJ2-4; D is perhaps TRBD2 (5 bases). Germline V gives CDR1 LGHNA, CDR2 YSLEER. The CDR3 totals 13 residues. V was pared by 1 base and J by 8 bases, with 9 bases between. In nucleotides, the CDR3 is TGCGCCAGCAGCCAAGGGGTGAGGGACATTCAGTACTTC. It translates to CASSQGVRDIQYF.

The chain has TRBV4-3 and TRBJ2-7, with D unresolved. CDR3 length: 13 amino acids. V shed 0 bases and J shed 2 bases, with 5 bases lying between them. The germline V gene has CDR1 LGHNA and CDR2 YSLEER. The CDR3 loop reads CASSQDRAYEQYF. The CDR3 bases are TGCGCCAGCAGCCAAGATCGCGCCTACGAGCAGTACTTC.

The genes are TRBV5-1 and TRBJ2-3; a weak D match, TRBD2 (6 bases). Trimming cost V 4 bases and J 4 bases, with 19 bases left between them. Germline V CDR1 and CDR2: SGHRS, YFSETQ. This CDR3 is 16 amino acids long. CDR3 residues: CASSPSFGRLADTQYF. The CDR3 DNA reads TGCGCCAGCAGCCCGAGTTTTGGGAGGCTCGCAGATACGCAGTATTTT.

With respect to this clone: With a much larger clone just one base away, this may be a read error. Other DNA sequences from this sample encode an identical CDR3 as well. The DNA for the CDR3 is TGCGCCAGCAGCCAAGGGACTAGCAACGAGCAGTATTTC. Translating gives CASSQGTSNEQYF. The gene calls are TRBV4-1 and TRBJ2-7; 8 positions agree with TRBD2. CDR1 and CDR2 (germline): MGHRA, YSYEKL. The CDR3 is 13 amino acids.

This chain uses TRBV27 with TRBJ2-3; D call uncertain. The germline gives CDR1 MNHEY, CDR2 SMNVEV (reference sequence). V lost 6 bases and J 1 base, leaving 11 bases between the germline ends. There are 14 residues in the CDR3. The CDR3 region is CASRSPSGTDTQYF. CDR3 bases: TGTGCCAGCAGATCCCCGTCCGGCACAGATACGCAGTATTTT.

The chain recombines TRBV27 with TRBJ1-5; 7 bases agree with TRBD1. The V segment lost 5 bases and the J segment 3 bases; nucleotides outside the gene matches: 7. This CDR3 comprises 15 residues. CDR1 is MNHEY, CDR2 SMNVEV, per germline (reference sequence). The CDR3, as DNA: TGTGCCAGCAGTCCCGACAGGGTGTACAATCAGCCCCAGCATTTT. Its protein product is CASSPDRVYNQPQHF.

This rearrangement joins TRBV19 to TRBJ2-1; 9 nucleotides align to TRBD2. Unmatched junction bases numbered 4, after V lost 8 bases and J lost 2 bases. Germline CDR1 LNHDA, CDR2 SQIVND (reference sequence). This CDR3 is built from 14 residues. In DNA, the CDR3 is TGTGCCAGTCAGACTAGCGGACCCTACAATGAGCAGTTCTTC. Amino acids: CASQTSGPYNEQFF.

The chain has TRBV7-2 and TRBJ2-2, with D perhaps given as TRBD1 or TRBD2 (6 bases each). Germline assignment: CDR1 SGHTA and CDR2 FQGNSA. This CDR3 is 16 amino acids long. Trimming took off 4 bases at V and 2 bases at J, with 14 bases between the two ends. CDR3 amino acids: CASSSWGAPNTGELFF. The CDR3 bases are TGTGCCAGCAGCTCCTGGGGGGCGCCAAACACCGGGGAGCTGTTTTTT.

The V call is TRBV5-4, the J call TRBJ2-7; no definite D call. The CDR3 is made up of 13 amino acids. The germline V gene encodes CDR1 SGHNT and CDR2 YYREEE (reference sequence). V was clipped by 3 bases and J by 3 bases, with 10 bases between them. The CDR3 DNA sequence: TGTGCCAGCAGCTCATGGCCCATCTACGAGCAGTACTTC. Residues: CASSSWPIYEQYF.

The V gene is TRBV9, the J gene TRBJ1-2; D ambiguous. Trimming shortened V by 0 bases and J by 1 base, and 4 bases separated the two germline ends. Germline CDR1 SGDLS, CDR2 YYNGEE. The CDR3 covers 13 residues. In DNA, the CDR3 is TGTGCCAGCAGCGTAGATGATAACTATGGCTACACCTTC. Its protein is CASSVDDNYGYTF.